The sequence of this T cell receptor (beta chain) was determined in a study of blood T cell repertoires in COVID-19. TCRdb's copy holds only in-frame clones and misses some; the assay was immunoSEQ multiplex PCR. The sample has fewer than 200,000 clones, 76% seen once. The CDR3 contains 15 residues. The trim removed 0 bases at V and 3 bases at J, leaving 4 bases unmatched. Germline V CDR1 and CDR2: MGHRA, YSYEKL. The sequenced sample consisted of peripheral blood. The clonotype was recovered from a woman aged 50 to 65 with active or convalescent COVID-19. The chain links TRBV4-1 to TRBJ1-1; TRBD1 agrees at 7 bases. In nucleotides, the CDR3 is TGCGCCAGCAGCCAAGAGACAGGGCGGGACACTGAAGCTTTCTTT. As protein: CASSQETGRDTEAFF.